This T cell receptor beta chain was sequenced for a study of cytomegalovirus exposure and HLA in healthy donors. The CDR3 consists of 17 residues. V gave up 3 bases and J gave up 2 bases; unmatched junction bases: 13. The germline V gene encodes CDR1 SGHVS and CDR2 FQNEAQ. Notes on this clone: Its antigen is not known.

PCR primers comprised 60 Vbeta and 13 Jbeta primers. Here immunoSEQ multiplex PCR was the method, and the copy in TCRdb shows in-frame clones only, minus some. This table holds hundreds of thousands of clones, 76% found once. Each donor was healthy, and each was a bone marrow donor. Points from the study as a whole: There were 164 TCR beta chains listed as cytomegalovirus-associated. An analysis was carried out later, and it reportedly showed fewer N-insertions in an Asian-associated ancestry cluster than the roughly 700-donor mean.

The TCR sequence derives from a man aged 18 to 29 in good health and CMV-seronegative. Source material: PBMCs. This chain connects TRBV7-8 to TRBJ2-7; 7 bases are shared with TRBD1. The DNA for the CDR3 is TGTGCCAGCAGCTTTTTAATCTACAGGGGCCAGACCTACGAGCAGTACTTC. Translation: CASSFLIYRGQTYEQYF. The full variable domain, with the rest looked up from reference TRBV7-8 and TRBJ2-7, is GAGVSQSPRYKVAKRGQDVALRCDPISGHVSLFWYQQALGQGPEFLTYFQNEAQLDKSGLPSDRFFAERPEGSVSTLKIQRTQQEDSAVYLCASSFLIYRGQTYEQYFGPGTRLTVT.